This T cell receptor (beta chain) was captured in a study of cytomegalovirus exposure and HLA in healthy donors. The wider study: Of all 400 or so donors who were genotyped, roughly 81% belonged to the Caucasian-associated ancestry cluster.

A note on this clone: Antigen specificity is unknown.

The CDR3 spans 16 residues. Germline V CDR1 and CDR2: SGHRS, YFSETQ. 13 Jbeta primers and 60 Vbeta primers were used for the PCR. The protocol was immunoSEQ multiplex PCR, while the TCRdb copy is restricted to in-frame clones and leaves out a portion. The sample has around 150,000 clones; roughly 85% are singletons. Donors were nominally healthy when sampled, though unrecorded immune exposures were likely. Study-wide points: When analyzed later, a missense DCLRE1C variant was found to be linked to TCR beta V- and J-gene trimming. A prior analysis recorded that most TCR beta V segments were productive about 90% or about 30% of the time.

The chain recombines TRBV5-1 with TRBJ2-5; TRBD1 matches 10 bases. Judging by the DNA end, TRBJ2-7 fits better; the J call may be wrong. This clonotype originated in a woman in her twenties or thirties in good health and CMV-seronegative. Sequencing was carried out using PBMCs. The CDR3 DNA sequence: TGCGCCAGCAGCTTGGCCGAGGACAGGGGGAATTACGAGCAGTACTTC. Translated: CASSLAEDRGNYEQYF.